The rows below give T cell receptor beta chains drawn from one sample of a study of blood T cell repertoires in COVID-19. The method was immunoSEQ multiplex PCR; TCRdb's version includes in-frame clones alone and lacks a portion of them. The sample lists tens of thousands of clones; around 84% were seen once. The sample comprised peripheral blood. These receptor sequences come from a man between 50 and 59 years old with active COVID-19. Both conserved end residues are part of each CDR3. The D gene is left open where the match is weak. Clone size is not always given. Where it is, it says once, few, many or a class for expanded clones.

d_call cdr3_length clone_size j_call v_call cdr3_nt cdr3_aa
TRBD1 14 few TRBJ1-2 TRBV19 TGTGCCAGTAGGGAGGACAGGGCCGATCGGGGCTACACCTTC CASREDRADRGYTF
NA 13 NA TRBJ2-5 TRBV7-9 TGTGCCAGCAGCAGTAGCGGCCAAGAGACCCAGTACTTC CASSSSGQETQYF
TRBD1 15 once TRBJ2-5 TRBV5-1 TGCGCCAGCAGCTTGGCCCAGACAGGGGGAGAGACCCAGTACTTC CASSLAQTGGETQYF
TRBD2 15 NA TRBJ2-1 TRBV30 TGTGCCTGGAGTGTCCGACTAGCGGGAGGTGGTGAGCAGTTCTTC CAWSVRLAGGGEQFF
NA 15 once TRBJ2-7 TRBV24-1 TGTGCCACCAGTGATTTGGTGGGGCAGTCCTACGAGCAGTACTTC CATSDLVGQSYEQYF
TRBD1 13 NA TRBJ1-2 TRBV12-3/TRBV12-4 TGTGCCAGCAATCAGGGGGCAGGCCATGGCTACACCTTC CASNQGAGHGYTF
NA 14 NA TRBJ2-3 TRBV19 TGTGCCAGTAGTATCCAGGGGAACACAGATACGCAGTATTTT CASSIQGNTDTQYF
NA 16 NA TRBJ1-2 TRBV5-4 TGTGCCAGCAGCTTGGGGGGCGCGGCTGAAGACTATGGCTACACCTTC CASSLGGAAEDYGYTF
NA 16 NA TRBJ2-3 TRBV7-9 TGTGCCAGCAGCTTAGACAGGGTTGGGGCCGGAGATACGCAGTATTTT CASSLDRVGAGDTQYF
NA 15 NA TRBJ2-4 TRBV6-5 TGTGCCAGCAGTTATTACGGGACACTGGGGAACATTCAGTACTTC CASSYYGTLGNIQYF
NA 12 NA TRBJ2-1 TRBV7-2 TGTGCCAGCAGCTCTAGCCGGCCCGAGCGGTTCTTC CASSSSRPERFF
TRBD2 15 NA TRBJ2-1 TRBV15 TGTGCCACCACCCTCATTGGGGGGGGTAACAATGAGCAGTTCTTC CATTLIGGGNNEQFF
TRBD1 11 NA TRBJ1-2 TRBV19 TGTGCCAGTCGTGGACAGGTGGGCTACACCTTC CASRGQVGYTF
TRBD2 18 few TRBJ2-3 TRBV2 TGTGCCAGCAGTCCCCTTAGCTGGCTAGCGGCAAGCACAGATACGCAGTATTTT CASSPLSWLAASTDTQYF
NA 14 NA TRBJ2-5 TRBV10-3 TGTGCCATCAGTGAGCAAGGGGCCCAAGAGACCCAGTACTTC CAISEQGAQETQYF
NA 15 NA TRBJ1-1 TRBV2 TGTGCCAGCAGTCCGGGGAGGTTGGATAACACTGAAGCTTTCTTT CASSPGRLDNTEAFF